The 6 T cell receptor beta chains below all came from one sample that was sequenced in a study of blood T cell repertoires in COVID-19. This table comes from immunoSEQ multiplex PCR, and its TCRdb copy is limited to in-frame clones, with some not included. The table lists about 110,000 clones, about 80% of them singletons, with approximately 7% in the top ten. Sequencing was carried out using peripheral blood. All receptors derive from a woman in her fifties or sixties with acute or convalescent COVID-19.

The chain employs TRBV29-1 and TRBJ2-7; 7 nucleotides align to TRBD1. Germline-derived CDR1 and CDR2 are SQVTM and ANQGSEA. Trimming removed 5 bases from V and 2 bases from J; junction bases left unmatched: 6. This CDR3 has 13 amino acids. The CDR3 protein is CSVRQGPTYEQYF. CDR3 nucleotides: TGCAGCGTTCGACAGGGACCTACCTACGAGCAGTACTTC.

The chain uses TRBV19 and TRBJ1-2; TRBD1 matches 10 bases. Germline CDR1 is LNHDA and CDR2 is SQIVND (reference sequence). The CDR3 has 18 amino acids. With 4 bases clipped from V and 3 bases from J, the junction kept 14 bases outside the gene matches. Here the CDR3 DNA reads TGTGCCAGTAGTAAGCAATGGGACAGGGGAGTCTCGGACTATGGCTACACCTTC. Translated: CASSKQWDRGVSDYGYTF.

This clone appeared a few times. The rearrangement joins TRBV2 to TRBJ1-2; TRBD1 agrees at 9 bases. The CDR3 covers 14 residues. The V and J ends lost 6 bases and 7 bases, in that order; junction bases with no gene match: 9. The germline V gene encodes CDR1 SNHLY and CDR2 FYNNEI. CDR3 amino acids: CASSPGTGRSGYTF. The CDR3 DNA sequence: TGTGCCAGCAGCCCCGGGACAGGGAGAAGTGGCTACACCTTC.

This clone has only one observation. The CDR3 spells CASSYSKLYGYTF. The CDR3 DNA sequence: TGTGCCAGCAGTTACTCGAAGCTCTATGGCTACACCTTC. The rearrangement uses TRBV6-5 and TRBJ1-2; D is unresolved. Trimming removed 0 bases at V and 4 bases at J, with 6 bases between. The germline V gene has CDR1 MNHEY and CDR2 SVGAGI. CDR3 length: 13 residues.

This clone was counted only a few times. This chain joins TRBV5-1 and TRBJ2-3; the match to TRBD1 covers 10 bases. Losses at the gene ends were 2 bases for V and 9 bases for J; bases not matched to a gene: 6. Germline V gene lookup returns CDR1 SGHRS and CDR2 YFSETQ. The CDR3 spans 14 residues. The CDR3 reads CASSFDRGRQTQYF. CDR3 nucleotides: TGCGCCAGCAGCTTTGACAGGGGGCGTCAAACGCAGTATTTT.

V and J are TRBV27 and TRBJ1-6; D not resolved. The CDR3 sequence is 15 residues long. The V end lost 3 bases, the J end lost 10 bases, and 16 bases lay between the germline ends. Germline CDR1 and CDR2: MNHEY and SMNVEV (reference sequence). The CDR3 nucleotides read TGTGCCAGCAGTTTTACGGGGTCCCAGGAATCACCCCTCCACTTT. Translation gives CASSFTGSQESPLHF.